This entry concerns a single T cell receptor (beta chain). What it recognizes is unknown. This CDR3 comprises 17 residues. Germline V lookup: CDR1 SNHLY, CDR2 FYNNEI. Naive CD8+ T cells were CD45RO-CCR7+CD27+CD95-. These data originate in a study of CXCR3-negative and CXCR3-positive naive CD8 T cells. Points from the study as a whole: TCR interaction strength was inferred from TRB CDR3 physicochemistry, as CD5 matched across naive subsets. Partly lower CXCR3 expression followed cryopreservation, and most assays relied on fresh PBMCs. More hydrophobic TRB CDR3s occurred in CXCR3-positive than in CXCR3-negative naive cells. Naive cells used TRBV-TRBJ genes in much the same way whether CXCR3-negative or CXCR3-positive; memory cells did not.

UMI-tagged TRB cDNA libraries were built via 5' RACE. Each CDR3 protein gets one entry in TCRdb, which reprocessed the 5' RACE reads and gives no DNA. The record lists 85,000 to 130,000 distinct CDR3 sequences, of which the ten most abundant hold over 0.35%. The material sequenced was naive CXCR3+ CD8+ T cells from blood. Regarding subset: CD45RO-CCR7+CD27+CD95- naive CD8+ T cells expressing CXCR3 (TNR3+). This sequence was found in a human donor in good health. Some clones in this sample may be carry-over from other donors' samples. The chain has TRBV2 and TRBJ2-7; TCRdb calls TRBD2, which cannot be checked without DNA. CDR3 region: CASRERELLAGPYEQYF.